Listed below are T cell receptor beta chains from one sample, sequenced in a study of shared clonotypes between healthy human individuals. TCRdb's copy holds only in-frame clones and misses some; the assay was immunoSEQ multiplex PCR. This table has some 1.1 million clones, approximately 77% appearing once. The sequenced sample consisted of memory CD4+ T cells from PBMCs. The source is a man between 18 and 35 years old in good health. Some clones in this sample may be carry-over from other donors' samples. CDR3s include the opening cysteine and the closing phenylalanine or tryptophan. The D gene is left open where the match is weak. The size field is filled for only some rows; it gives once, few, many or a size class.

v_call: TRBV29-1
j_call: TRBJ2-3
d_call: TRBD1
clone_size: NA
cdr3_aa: CSVTAGQGSTDTQYF
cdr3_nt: TGCAGCGTTACAGCTGGACAGGGGAGCACAGATACGCAGTATTTT

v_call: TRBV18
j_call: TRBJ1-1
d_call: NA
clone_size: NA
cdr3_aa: CASSPPGTGNTEAFF
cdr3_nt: TGTGCCAGCTCACCACCAGGAACGGGGAACACTGAAGCTTTCTTT

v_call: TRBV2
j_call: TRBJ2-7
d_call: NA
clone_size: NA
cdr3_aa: CASSGTVYEQYF
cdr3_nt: TGTGCCAGCAGTGGGACGGTCTACGAGCAGTACTTC

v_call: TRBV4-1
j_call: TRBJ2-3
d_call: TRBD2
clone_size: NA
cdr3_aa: CASSPTSGSTDTQYF
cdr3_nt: TGCGCCAGCAGCCCCACAAGCGGGAGTACAGATACGCAGTATTTT

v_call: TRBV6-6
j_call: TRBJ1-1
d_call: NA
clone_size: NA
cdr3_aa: CASTTLPVTEAFF
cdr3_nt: TGTGCCAGCACCACACTCCCCGTGACTGAAGCTTTCTTT

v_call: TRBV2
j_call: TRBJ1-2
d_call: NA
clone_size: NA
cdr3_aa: CASSAGFGLYGYTF
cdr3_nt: TGTGCCAGCAGCGCGGGGTTCGGGCTTTATGGCTACACCTTC

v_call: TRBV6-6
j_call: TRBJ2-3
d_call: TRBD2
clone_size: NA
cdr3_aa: CASSPIAGGTQYF
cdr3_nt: TGTGCCAGCAGTCCCATAGCGGGAGGAACGCAGTATTTT

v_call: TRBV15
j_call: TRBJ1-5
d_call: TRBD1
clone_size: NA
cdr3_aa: CATSRDRVTGANQPQHF
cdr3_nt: TGTGCCACCAGCAGAGATAGGGTGACAGGGGCGAATCAGCCCCAGCATTTT

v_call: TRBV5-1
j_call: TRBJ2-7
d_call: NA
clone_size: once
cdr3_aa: CASSLARGPYEQYF
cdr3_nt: TGCGCCAGCAGCTTGGCTAGGGGCCCCTACGAGCAGTACTTC

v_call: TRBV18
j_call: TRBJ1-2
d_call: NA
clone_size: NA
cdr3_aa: CASSPAIRTDNYGYTF
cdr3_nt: TGTGCCAGCTCCCCAGCTATTAGGACAGATAACTATGGCTACACCTTC

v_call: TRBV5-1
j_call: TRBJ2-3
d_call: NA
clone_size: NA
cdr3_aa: CASSLGLLGDTDTQYF
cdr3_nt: TGCGCCAGCAGCTTGGGATTACTAGGAGACACAGATACGCAGTATTTT

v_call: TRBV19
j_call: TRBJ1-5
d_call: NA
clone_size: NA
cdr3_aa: CASSPVTVGYSNQPQHF
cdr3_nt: TGTGCCAGTAGCCCGGTGACGGTGGGGTATAGCAATCAGCCCCAGCATTTT

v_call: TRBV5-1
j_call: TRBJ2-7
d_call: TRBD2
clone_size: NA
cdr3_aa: CASSGATTSESYEQYF
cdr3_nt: TGCGCCAGCAGCGGGGCGACTACTAGCGAGTCTTACGAGCAGTACTTC

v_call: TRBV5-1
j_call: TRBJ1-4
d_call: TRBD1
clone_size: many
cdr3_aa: CASSFTGGVEKLFF
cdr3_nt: TGCGCCAGCAGCTTCACAGGGGGCGTAGAGAAACTGTTTTTT

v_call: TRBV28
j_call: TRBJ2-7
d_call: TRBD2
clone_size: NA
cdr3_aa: CASSTRTSVIEQYF
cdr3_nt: TGTGCCAGCAGTACTCGGACTAGCGTAATCGAGCAGTACTTC

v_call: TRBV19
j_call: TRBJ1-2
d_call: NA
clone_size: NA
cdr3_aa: CASSRQGQNYGYTF
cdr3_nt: TGTGCCAGTAGTAGGCAAGGACAGAACTATGGCTACACCTTC

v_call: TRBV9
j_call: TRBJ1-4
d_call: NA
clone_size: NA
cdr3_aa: CASSPGAATNEKLFF
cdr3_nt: TGTGCCAGCAGCCCGGGGGCCGCAACTAATGAAAAACTGTTTTTT

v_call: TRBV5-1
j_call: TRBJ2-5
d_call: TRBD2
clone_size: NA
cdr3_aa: CASSLRLGGEETQYF
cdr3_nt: TGCGCCAGCAGCTTGAGACTCGGGGGGGAAGAGACCCAGTACTTC

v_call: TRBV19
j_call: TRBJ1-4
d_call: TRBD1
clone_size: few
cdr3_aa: CPLPGGSTATNEKLFF
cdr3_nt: TGTCCACTACCAGGGGGCTCCACTGCAACTAATGAAAAACTGTTTTTT

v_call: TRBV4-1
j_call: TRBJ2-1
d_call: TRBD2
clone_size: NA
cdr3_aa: CASSQESLAGGYSEQFF
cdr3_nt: TGCGCCAGCAGCCAAGAGAGTCTAGCGGGAGGGTACAGTGAGCAGTTCTTC

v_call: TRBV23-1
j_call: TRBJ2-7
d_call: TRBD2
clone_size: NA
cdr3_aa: CASSQCRLAGPPRYEQYF
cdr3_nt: TGCGCCAGCAGTCAGTGTCGACTAGCGGGACCCCCCCGCTACGAGCAGTACTTC

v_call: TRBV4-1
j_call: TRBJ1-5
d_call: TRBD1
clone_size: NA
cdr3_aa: CASSQDGTGGLWPQHF
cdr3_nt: TGCGCCAGCAGCCAAGATGGGACAGGGGGATTATGGCCCCAGCATTTT

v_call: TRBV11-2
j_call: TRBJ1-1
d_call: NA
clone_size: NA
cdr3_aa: CASSFLVGGEAFF
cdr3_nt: TGTGCCAGCAGCTTTTTGGTGGGGGGTGAAGCTTTCTTT

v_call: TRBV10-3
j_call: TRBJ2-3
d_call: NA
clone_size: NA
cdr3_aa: CAISDPSTDTQYF
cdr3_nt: TGTGCCATCAGTGATCCTAGCACAGATACGCAGTATTTT

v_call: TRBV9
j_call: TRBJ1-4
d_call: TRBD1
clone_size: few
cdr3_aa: CASSRGPNEKLFF
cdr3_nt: TGTGCCAGCTCAAGGGGGCCAAATGAAAAACTGTTTTTT

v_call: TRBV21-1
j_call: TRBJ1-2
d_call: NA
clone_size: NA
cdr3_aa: CASSARARYTF
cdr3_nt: TGTGCCAGCAGCGCCCGTGCTAGGTACACCTTC

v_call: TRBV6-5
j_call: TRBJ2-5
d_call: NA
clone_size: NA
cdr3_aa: CASTGNQETQYF
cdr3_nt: TGTGCCAGTACAGGGAATCAAGAGACCCAGTACTTC

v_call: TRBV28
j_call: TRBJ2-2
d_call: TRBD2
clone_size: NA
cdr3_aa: CASSQAGGLEAGELFF
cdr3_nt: TGTGCCAGCAGTCAAGCGGGAGGGCTTGAGGCCGGGGAGCTGTTTTTT

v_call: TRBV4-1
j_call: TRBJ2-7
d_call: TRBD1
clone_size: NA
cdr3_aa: CASSLRTGDEQYF
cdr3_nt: TGCGCCAGCAGCCTCCGGACAGGGGACGAGCAGTACTTC